A selection of T cell receptor beta chains follows, all from one sample in a study of blood T cell repertoires in COVID-19. The repertoire was sequenced with immunoSEQ multiplex PCR; TCRdb's copy has only in-frame clones and lacks some. The sample shows fewer than 25,000 clones, 75% to 95% of them seen only once. Sequenced: peripheral blood. These receptor sequences come from a woman aged 70-85 years with active COVID-19. The CDR3 runs from the conserved cysteine through the conserved F or W. Each record gives: D gene, J gene, V gene, clone size, CDR3 protein, CDR3 DNA. A D gene is named only where the DNA matches it firmly. Clone size is not always given. Where it is, it says once, few, many or a class for expanded clones.

d_call: -
j_call: TRBJ2-7
v_call: TRBV2
clone_size: few
cdr3_aa: CASSMAPAGVSYEQYF
cdr3_nt: TGTGCCAGCAGCATGGCACCGGCTGGAGTCTCCTACGAGCAGTACTTC

d_call: -
j_call: TRBJ2-2
v_call: TRBV19
clone_size: -
cdr3_aa: CASRERGGAVTGELFF
cdr3_nt: TGTGCCAGTAGGGAAAGGGGGGGCGCGGTCACCGGGGAGCTGTTTTTT

d_call: -
j_call: TRBJ2-5
v_call: TRBV5-1
clone_size: -
cdr3_aa: CASSLGTDYQETQYF
cdr3_nt: TGCGCCAGCAGCTTGGGGACAGACTACCAAGAGACCCAGTACTTC

d_call: -
j_call: TRBJ2-7
v_call: TRBV30
clone_size: -
cdr3_aa: CAWSVSRGEQYF
cdr3_nt: TGTGCCTGGAGTGTCAGCAGGGGCGAGCAGTACTTC

d_call: -
j_call: TRBJ2-3
v_call: TRBV2
clone_size: once
cdr3_aa: CASSPGVATQYF
cdr3_nt: TGTGCCAGCAGTCCCGGGGTAGCTACGCAGTATTTT

d_call: -
j_call: TRBJ1-2
v_call: TRBV2
clone_size: -
cdr3_aa: CASTGNVLAGYTF
cdr3_nt: TGTGCCAGCACCGGAAATGTTCTAGCCGGCTACACCTTC

d_call: -
j_call: TRBJ1-2
v_call: TRBV5-8
clone_size: -
cdr3_aa: CASSPIVGVYYGYTF
cdr3_nt: TGTGCCAGCAGCCCCATCGTCGGGGTTTACTATGGCTACACCTTC

d_call: -
j_call: TRBJ1-6
v_call: TRBV2
clone_size: -
cdr3_aa: CASSIQLSYNSPLHF
cdr3_nt: TGTGCCAGCAGTATACAGCTCTCCTATAATTCACCCCTCCACTTT

d_call: TRBD1
j_call: TRBJ2-7
v_call: TRBV12-3/TRBV12-4
clone_size: -
cdr3_aa: CASSFGQGLYF
cdr3_nt: TGTGCCAGCAGTTTTGGACAGGGTCTGTACTTC

d_call: -
j_call: TRBJ1-3
v_call: TRBV13
clone_size: -
cdr3_aa: CASSLGLTSARGNTIYF
cdr3_nt: TGTGCCAGCAGCTTAGGCCTTACTTCCGCGCGAGGAAACACCATATATTTT

d_call: TRBD2
j_call: TRBJ2-5
v_call: TRBV7-8
clone_size: -
cdr3_aa: CASSFGLAGYETQYF
cdr3_nt: TGTGCCAGCAGCTTTGGACTAGCGGGATATGAGACCCAGTACTTC

d_call: TRBD1
j_call: TRBJ2-7
v_call: TRBV30
clone_size: -
cdr3_aa: CAWGDRAYEQYF
cdr3_nt: TGTGCCTGGGGGGACAGGGCCTACGAGCAGTACTTC

d_call: -
j_call: TRBJ2-5
v_call: TRBV21-1
clone_size: -
cdr3_aa: CASSKVSNRGRETQYF
cdr3_nt: TGTGCCAGCAGCAAGGTAAGTAACAGGGGGAGAGAGACCCAGTACTTC

d_call: TRBD1
j_call: TRBJ2-4
v_call: TRBV4-2
clone_size: -
cdr3_aa: CASSRGTGQNIQYF
cdr3_nt: TGTGCCAGCAGCCGCGGGACAGGACAAAACATTCAGTACTTC

d_call: -
j_call: TRBJ1-2
v_call: TRBV7-3
clone_size: -
cdr3_aa: CASSLTSGGSGYTF
cdr3_nt: TGTGCCAGCAGCTTAACCTCGGGTGGTAGTGGCTACACCTTC

d_call: TRBD1
j_call: TRBJ2-1
v_call: TRBV6-5
clone_size: once
cdr3_aa: CASRGTGSVNEQFF
cdr3_nt: TGTGCCAGCAGGGGGACAGGGAGCGTCAATGAGCAGTTCTTC

d_call: -
j_call: TRBJ2-3
v_call: TRBV21-1
clone_size: -
cdr3_aa: CASSNKRRGPNTQYF
cdr3_nt: TGTGCCAGCAGCAATAAGCGTAGAGGGCCGAATACGCAGTATTTT

d_call: TRBD2
j_call: TRBJ2-7
v_call: TRBV7-2
clone_size: -
cdr3_aa: CASSLAPSRLAGHVYEQYF
cdr3_nt: TGTGCCAGCAGCTTAGCCCCCTCTCGACTAGCGGGTCACGTCTACGAGCAGTACTTC

d_call: -
j_call: TRBJ2-2
v_call: TRBV19
clone_size: -
cdr3_aa: CASSIGGGPGELFF
cdr3_nt: TGTGCCAGTAGTATCGGTGGAGGGCCCGGGGAGCTGTTTTTT

d_call: -
j_call: TRBJ1-2
v_call: TRBV10-2
clone_size: -
cdr3_aa: CASRGSGEDYGYTF
cdr3_nt: TGCGCCAGCAGGGGAAGCGGCGAGGACTATGGCTACACCTTC

d_call: -
j_call: TRBJ1-2
v_call: TRBV19
clone_size: -
cdr3_aa: CASTPGQDYGYTF
cdr3_nt: TGTGCCAGTACCCCGGGACAAGACTATGGCTACACCTTC

d_call: TRBD1
j_call: TRBJ2-5
v_call: TRBV28
clone_size: once
cdr3_aa: CASRTGLETQYF
cdr3_nt: TGTGCCAGCAGGACAGGGCTGGAGACCCAGTACTTC

d_call: -
j_call: TRBJ1-1
v_call: TRBV10-2
clone_size: -
cdr3_aa: CASCAAVDTEAFF
cdr3_nt: TGCGCCAGCTGCGCGGCGGTAGACACTGAAGCTTTCTTT

d_call: TRBD1
j_call: TRBJ2-7
v_call: TRBV28
clone_size: -
cdr3_aa: CASSYDRVSYEQYF
cdr3_nt: TGTGCCAGCAGTTATGACAGGGTCTCCTACGAGCAGTACTTC

d_call: -
j_call: TRBJ2-2
v_call: TRBV5-1
clone_size: once
cdr3_aa: CASRIGGSGELFF
cdr3_nt: TGCGCCAGCAGGATAGGGGGTAGCGGGGAGCTGTTTTTT

d_call: TRBD2
j_call: TRBJ2-5
v_call: TRBV5-8
clone_size: once
cdr3_aa: CASFVGAGVRDQYF
cdr3_nt: TGTGCCAGCTTCGTAGGAGCGGGAGTGCGGGACCAGTACTTC

d_call: -
j_call: TRBJ1-6
v_call: TRBV19
clone_size: -
cdr3_aa: CASTGSFVGSPLHF
cdr3_nt: TGTGCCAGTACAGGCTCCTTCGTCGGTTCACCCCTCCACTTT

d_call: TRBD1
j_call: TRBJ2-5
v_call: TRBV2
clone_size: -
cdr3_aa: CASSLQGWRETQYF
cdr3_nt: TGTGCCAGCAGCCTACAGGGGTGGAGAGAGACCCAGTACTTC

d_call: -
j_call: TRBJ2-7
v_call: TRBV7-9
clone_size: -
cdr3_aa: CASSPGQSPYEQYF
cdr3_nt: TGTGCCAGCAGCCCCGGACAGAGTCCCTACGAGCAGTACTTC

d_call: TRBD1
j_call: TRBJ1-2
v_call: TRBV7-9
clone_size: -
cdr3_aa: CASSHRQGANYGYTF
cdr3_nt: TGTGCCAGCAGCCACCGACAGGGGGCCAACTATGGCTACACCTTC

d_call: -
j_call: TRBJ2-5
v_call: TRBV5-1
clone_size: -
cdr3_aa: CASRRGLQETQYF
cdr3_nt: TGCGCCAGCAGGAGAGGCCTCCAAGAGACCCAGTACTTC

d_call: TRBD1
j_call: TRBJ1-5
v_call: TRBV7-2
clone_size: -
cdr3_aa: CASSFAGQGRQPQHF
cdr3_nt: TGTGCCAGCAGCTTCGCTGGACAGGGACGGCAGCCCCAGCATTTT

d_call: -
j_call: TRBJ1-3
v_call: TRBV28
clone_size: few
cdr3_aa: CATRTATRDTIYF
cdr3_nt: TGTGCCACCCGGACAGCCACTAGAGACACCATATATTTT

d_call: -
j_call: TRBJ1-1
v_call: TRBV30
clone_size: -
cdr3_aa: CAWTPRGSTEAFF
cdr3_nt: TGTGCCTGGACCCCCAGGGGCAGTACTGAAGCTTTCTTT

d_call: TRBD1
j_call: TRBJ1-6
v_call: TRBV7-2
clone_size: -
cdr3_aa: CASSPGQGNSPLHF
cdr3_nt: TGTGCCAGCAGCCCGGGACAGGGAAATTCACCCCTCCACTTT

d_call: TRBD2
j_call: TRBJ2-3
v_call: TRBV5-1
clone_size: -
cdr3_aa: CASSLGLAGGPDTQYF
cdr3_nt: TGCGCCAGCAGCTTGGGGCTAGCGGGAGGCCCAGATACGCAGTATTTT

d_call: TRBD1
j_call: TRBJ2-3
v_call: TRBV4-3
clone_size: -
cdr3_aa: CASSQDRQGPDTQYF
cdr3_nt: TGCGCCAGCAGCCAAGATCGACAGGGCCCAGATACGCAGTATTTT

d_call: TRBD1
j_call: TRBJ2-7
v_call: TRBV7-9
clone_size: -
cdr3_aa: CASSLGGARDRLSEQYF
cdr3_nt: TGTGCCAGCAGCTTAGGGGGAGCCCGGGACAGGCTCTCCGAGCAGTACTTC

d_call: TRBD1
j_call: TRBJ1-4
v_call: TRBV3-1/TRBV3-2
clone_size: -
cdr3_aa: CASSPLGQGPSTEKLFF
cdr3_nt: TGTGCCAGCAGCCCCCTAGGACAGGGACCATCGACTGAAAAACTGTTTTTT

d_call: -
j_call: TRBJ1-1
v_call: TRBV7-3
clone_size: -
cdr3_aa: CASSLRVFGGRNTEAFF
cdr3_nt: TGTGCCAGCAGCTTACGAGTCTTCGGGGGGAGGAACACTGAAGCTTTCTTT

d_call: TRBD1
j_call: TRBJ2-3
v_call: TRBV2
clone_size: once
cdr3_aa: CASRNRGRADTQYF
cdr3_nt: TGTGCCAGCAGGAACAGGGGGCGCGCAGATACGCAGTATTTT

d_call: TRBD2
j_call: TRBJ2-2
v_call: TRBV27
clone_size: -
cdr3_aa: CASRRTSGTNTGELFF
cdr3_nt: TGTGCCAGCAGACGGACTAGCGGGACGAACACCGGGGAGCTGTTTTTT

d_call: TRBD1
j_call: TRBJ1-2
v_call: TRBV7-9
clone_size: few
cdr3_aa: CASSLGDREGGYTF
cdr3_nt: TGTGCCAGCAGCTTAGGGGACAGGGAGGGCGGCTACACCTTC

d_call: -
j_call: TRBJ2-1
v_call: TRBV28
clone_size: -
cdr3_aa: CASSTQTIPSYNEQFF
cdr3_nt: TGTGCCAGCAGCACCCAGACTATCCCGTCCTACAATGAGCAGTTCTTC

d_call: -
j_call: TRBJ2-7
v_call: TRBV24-1
clone_size: -
cdr3_aa: CATSDANRDTYEQYF
cdr3_nt: TGTGCCACCAGTGACGCAAACAGGGATACCTACGAGCAGTACTTC

d_call: TRBD1
j_call: TRBJ1-2
v_call: TRBV28
clone_size: -
cdr3_aa: CASSKQGANYGYTF
cdr3_nt: TGTGCCAGCAGTAAACAGGGGGCGAACTATGGCTACACCTTC

d_call: TRBD2
j_call: TRBJ2-1
v_call: TRBV5-4
clone_size: -
cdr3_aa: CASSLGGRATNEQFF
cdr3_nt: TGTGCCAGCAGCTTAGGTGGGAGGGCGACAAATGAGCAGTTCTTC

d_call: -
j_call: TRBJ2-2
v_call: TRBV28
clone_size: -
cdr3_aa: CASSYGTGELFF
cdr3_nt: TGTGCCAGCAGTTACGGGACCGGGGAGCTGTTTTTT

d_call: -
j_call: TRBJ1-2
v_call: TRBV27
clone_size: -
cdr3_aa: CASSLRGQNYGYTF
cdr3_nt: TGTGCCAGCAGTTTAAGGGGTCAAAACTATGGCTACACCTTC

d_call: -
j_call: TRBJ1-2
v_call: TRBV2
clone_size: once
cdr3_aa: CASSLGLINYGYTF
cdr3_nt: TGTGCCAGCAGTTTGGGACTGATTAACTATGGCTACACCTTC

d_call: TRBD2
j_call: TRBJ2-7
v_call: TRBV9
clone_size: -
cdr3_aa: CASSPRDGKAGWAHEQYF
cdr3_nt: TGTGCCAGCAGCCCCCGTGACGGTAAAGCGGGATGGGCCCACGAGCAGTACTTC

d_call: TRBD2
j_call: TRBJ2-1
v_call: TRBV19
clone_size: -
cdr3_aa: CAIGTSGSSYNEQFF
cdr3_nt: TGTGCCATTGGGACTAGCGGAAGCTCCTACAATGAGCAGTTCTTC

d_call: TRBD1
j_call: TRBJ2-7
v_call: TRBV5-1
clone_size: -
cdr3_aa: CASRDSLYEQYF
cdr3_nt: TGCGCCAGCCGGGACAGCCTATACGAGCAGTACTTC

d_call: -
j_call: TRBJ1-1
v_call: TRBV6-1
clone_size: -
cdr3_aa: CASSEVLLNTEAFF
cdr3_nt: TGTGCCAGCAGTGAGGTACTTTTGAACACTGAAGCTTTCTTT